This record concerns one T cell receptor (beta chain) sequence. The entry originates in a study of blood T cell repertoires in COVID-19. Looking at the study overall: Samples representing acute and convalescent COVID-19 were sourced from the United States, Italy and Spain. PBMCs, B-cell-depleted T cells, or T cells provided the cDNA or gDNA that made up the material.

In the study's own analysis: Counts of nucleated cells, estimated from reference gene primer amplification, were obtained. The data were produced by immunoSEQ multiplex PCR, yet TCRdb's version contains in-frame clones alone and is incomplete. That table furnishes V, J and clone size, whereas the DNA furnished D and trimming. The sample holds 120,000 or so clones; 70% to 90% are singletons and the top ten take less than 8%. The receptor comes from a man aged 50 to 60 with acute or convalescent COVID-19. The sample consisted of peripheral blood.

The CDR3 here is CATSEGNRATEAFF. The DNA for the CDR3 is TGTGCCACCAGTGAGGGGAACAGGGCGACTGAAGCTTTCTTT. The genes are TRBV24-1 and TRBJ1-1, with D perhaps TRBD1 (6 bases). This CDR3 is built from 14 residues. Per germline, CDR1 KGHDR and CDR2 SFDVKD. V lost 4 bases to trimming and J lost 5 bases, with 13 bases between them.